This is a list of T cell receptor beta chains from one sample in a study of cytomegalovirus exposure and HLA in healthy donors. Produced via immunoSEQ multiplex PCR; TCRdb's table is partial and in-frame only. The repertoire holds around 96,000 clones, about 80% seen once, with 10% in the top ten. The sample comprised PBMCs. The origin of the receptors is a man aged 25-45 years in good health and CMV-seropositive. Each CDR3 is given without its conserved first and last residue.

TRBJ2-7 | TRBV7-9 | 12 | ASSYPSGNYEQY
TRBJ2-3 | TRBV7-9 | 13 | SSSLEPGRADTQY
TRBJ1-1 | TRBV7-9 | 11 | ASSPTGNTEAF
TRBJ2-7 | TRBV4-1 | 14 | ASSARGLAGGYEQY
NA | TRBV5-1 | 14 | ASSHRQGGPSYEQY
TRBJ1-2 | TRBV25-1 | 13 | ASSESPTGAGGYT
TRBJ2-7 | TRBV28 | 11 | ASRRTGLYEQY
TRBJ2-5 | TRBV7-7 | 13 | ASSPGTGFEETQY
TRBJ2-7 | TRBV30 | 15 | AWSEPRRGQVKYEQY
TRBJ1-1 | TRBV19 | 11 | ASSIGQGTEAF
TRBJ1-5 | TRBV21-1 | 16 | ASSKFSRGTDSNQPQH
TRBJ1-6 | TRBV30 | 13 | AWSPGTAYNSPLH
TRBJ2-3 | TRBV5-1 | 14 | ASSSRAGSITDTQY
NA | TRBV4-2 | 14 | ASSLARSGETYEQY
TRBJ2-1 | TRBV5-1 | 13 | ASSGISGGVNEQF
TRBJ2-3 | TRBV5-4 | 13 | ASSLWGGSGDTQY
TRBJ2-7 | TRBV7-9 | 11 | ASSSGFLYEQY
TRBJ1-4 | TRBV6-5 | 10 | ASRGPNEKLF
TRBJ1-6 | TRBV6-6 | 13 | ASRLLGQRNSPLH
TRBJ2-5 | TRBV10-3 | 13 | AIAGLAGEEETQY
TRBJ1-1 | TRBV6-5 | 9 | ATKSQDEAF
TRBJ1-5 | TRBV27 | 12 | ASSPNIGNQPQH
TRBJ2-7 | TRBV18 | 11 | ASSPPGVYEQY
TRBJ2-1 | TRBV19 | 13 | ASSIRTGGGYEQF
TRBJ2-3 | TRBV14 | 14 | ASSQTGGIWTDTQY
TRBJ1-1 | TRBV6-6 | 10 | ASSSSGAGTF
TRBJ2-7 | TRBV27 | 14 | ASSLGPGLANYEQY
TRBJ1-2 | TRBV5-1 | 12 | ASSLSGTRGGYT
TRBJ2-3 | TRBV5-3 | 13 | ARRLPGLGTDTQY
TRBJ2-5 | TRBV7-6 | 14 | ASSLRTGLNQETQY
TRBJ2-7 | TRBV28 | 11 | ASSGTSWYEQY
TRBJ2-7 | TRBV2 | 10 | ASIRGNYEQY
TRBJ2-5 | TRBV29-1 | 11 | SVEDPGEETQY
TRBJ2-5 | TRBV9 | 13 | ASSVAGSGGETQY
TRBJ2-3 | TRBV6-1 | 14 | ASSAGTSGRTDMQY
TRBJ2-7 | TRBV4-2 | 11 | ASSQDLSYEQY
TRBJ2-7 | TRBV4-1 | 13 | ARHPLSGGRYEQY
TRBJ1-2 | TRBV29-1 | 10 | SIEKLNYGYT
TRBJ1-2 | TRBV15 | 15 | ATSRDRGSSLPYGYT
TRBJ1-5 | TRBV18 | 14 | ASSPAGTGLNQPQH
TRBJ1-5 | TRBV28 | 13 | ASSPSDRNNQPQH
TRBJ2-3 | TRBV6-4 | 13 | ASSFSSGGTDTQY
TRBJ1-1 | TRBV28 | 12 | ASSETGGNTEAF
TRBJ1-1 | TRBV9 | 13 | ASSVQGASNTEAF
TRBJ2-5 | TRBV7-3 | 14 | ASSDFKTKIQETQY
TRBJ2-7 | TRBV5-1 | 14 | ASSKGQGIGYHEQY
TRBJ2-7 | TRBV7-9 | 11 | ASSPWDRGEQY
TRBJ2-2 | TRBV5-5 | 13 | ASSLGHRDTGELF
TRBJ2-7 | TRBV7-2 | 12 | ASSLGSTPHEQY
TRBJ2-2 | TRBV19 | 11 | ASSIGVRGELF
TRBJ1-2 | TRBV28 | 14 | ASTSGRGLGNYGYT